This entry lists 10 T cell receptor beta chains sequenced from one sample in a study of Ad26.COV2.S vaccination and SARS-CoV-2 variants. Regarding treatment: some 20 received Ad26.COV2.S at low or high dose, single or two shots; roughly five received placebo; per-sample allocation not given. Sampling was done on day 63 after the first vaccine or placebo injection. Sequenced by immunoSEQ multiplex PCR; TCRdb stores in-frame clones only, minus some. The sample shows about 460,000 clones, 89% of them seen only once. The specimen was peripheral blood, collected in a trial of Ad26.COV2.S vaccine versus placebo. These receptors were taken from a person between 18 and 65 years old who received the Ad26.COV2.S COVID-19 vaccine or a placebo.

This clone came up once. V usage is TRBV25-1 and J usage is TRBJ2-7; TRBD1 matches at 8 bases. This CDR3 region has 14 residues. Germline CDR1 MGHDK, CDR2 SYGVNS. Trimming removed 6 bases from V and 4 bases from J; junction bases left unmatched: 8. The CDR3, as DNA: TGTGCCAGCAGCGCAGACAGGGGAGGATACGAGCAGTACTTC. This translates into CASSADRGGYEQYF.

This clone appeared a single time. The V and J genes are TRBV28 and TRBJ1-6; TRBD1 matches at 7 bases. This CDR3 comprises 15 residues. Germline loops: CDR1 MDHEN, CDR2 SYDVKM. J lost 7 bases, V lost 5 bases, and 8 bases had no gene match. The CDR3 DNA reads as TGTGCCAGCAGTGCAGGGGGAATGGGAAATTCACCCCTCCACTTT. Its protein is CASSAGGMGNSPLHF. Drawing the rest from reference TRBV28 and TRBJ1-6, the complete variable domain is DVKVTQSSRYLVKRTGEKVFLECVQDMDHENMFWYRQDPGLGLRLIYFSYDVKMKEKGDIPEGYSVSREKKERFSLILESASTNQTSMYLCASSAGGMGNSPLHFGNGTRLTVT.

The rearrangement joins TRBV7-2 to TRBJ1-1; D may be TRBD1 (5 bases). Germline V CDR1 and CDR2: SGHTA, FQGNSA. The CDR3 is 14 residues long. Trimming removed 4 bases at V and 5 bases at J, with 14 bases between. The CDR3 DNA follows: TGTGCCAGCAGCTCACGGGGGAGGAGGACTGAAGCTTTCTTT. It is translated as CASSSRGRRTEAFF.

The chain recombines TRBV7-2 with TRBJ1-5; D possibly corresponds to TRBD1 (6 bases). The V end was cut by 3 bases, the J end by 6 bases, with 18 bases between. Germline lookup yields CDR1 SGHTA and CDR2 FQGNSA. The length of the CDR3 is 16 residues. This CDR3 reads CASSLGNRALPQPQHF. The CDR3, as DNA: TGTGCCAGCAGCTTGGGGAACAGGGCCTTGCCTCAGCCCCAGCATTTT.

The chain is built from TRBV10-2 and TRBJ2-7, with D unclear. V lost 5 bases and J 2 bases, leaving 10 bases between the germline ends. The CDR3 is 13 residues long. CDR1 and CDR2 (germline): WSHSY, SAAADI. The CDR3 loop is CASSFGKTYEQYF. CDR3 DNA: TGCGCCAGCAGTTTTGGGAAGACCTACGAGCAGTACTTC.

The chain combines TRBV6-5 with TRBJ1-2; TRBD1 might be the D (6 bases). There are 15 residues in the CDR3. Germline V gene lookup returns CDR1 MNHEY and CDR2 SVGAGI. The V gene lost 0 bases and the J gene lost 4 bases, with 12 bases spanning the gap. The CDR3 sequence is CASSYSNRDRYGYTF. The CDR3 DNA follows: TGTGCCAGCAGTTACTCGAACAGGGACCGCTATGGCTACACCTTC.

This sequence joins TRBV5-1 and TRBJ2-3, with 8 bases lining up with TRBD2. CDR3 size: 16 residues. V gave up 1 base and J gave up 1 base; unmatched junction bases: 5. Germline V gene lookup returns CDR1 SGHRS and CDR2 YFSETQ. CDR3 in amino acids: CASSLTGTRGTDTQYF. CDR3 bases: TGCGCCAGCAGCTTGACCGGGACTAGGGGCACAGATACGCAGTATTTT.

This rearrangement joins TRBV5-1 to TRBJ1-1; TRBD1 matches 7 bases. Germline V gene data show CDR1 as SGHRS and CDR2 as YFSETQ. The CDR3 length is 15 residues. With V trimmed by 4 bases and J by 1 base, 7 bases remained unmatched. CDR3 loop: CASSPRTGANTEAFF. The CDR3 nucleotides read TGCGCCAGCAGCCCCAGGACAGGAGCGAACACTGAAGCTTTCTTT.

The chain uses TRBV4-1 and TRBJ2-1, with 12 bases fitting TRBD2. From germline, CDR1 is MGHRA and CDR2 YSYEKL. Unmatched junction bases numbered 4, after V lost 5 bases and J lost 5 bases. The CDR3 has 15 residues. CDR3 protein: CASSYTSGGNNEQFF. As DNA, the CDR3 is TGCGCCAGCAGCTACACTAGCGGGGGGAACAATGAGCAGTTCTTC.

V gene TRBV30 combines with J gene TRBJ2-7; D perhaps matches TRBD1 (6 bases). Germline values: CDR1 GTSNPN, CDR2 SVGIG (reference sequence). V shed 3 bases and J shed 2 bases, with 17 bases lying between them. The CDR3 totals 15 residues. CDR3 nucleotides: TGTGCCTGGAGGATCCCGGGACATTCAACCTACGAGCAGTACTTC. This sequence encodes CAWRIPGHSTYEQYF.